The T cell receptor beta chain under discussion was sequenced for a study of shared clonotypes between healthy human individuals. The material for each subset, its genomic DNA, was split evenly across several immunoSEQ plates. The unsorted PBMC sample used ten immunoSEQ deep assay plates. Per the original methods: Filtering differed because ImmunoSEQ produced junction-only sequences that carried no quality scores. Generated by immunoSEQ multiplex PCR, the TCRdb table keeps only in-frame clones and is missing some. Clone size and the V and J calls come from that table; the DNA yielded D and trimming. The data hold fewer than 550,000 clones, with about three quarters observed a single time. Among the donors, all were Caucasian adults who lived in Nashville, Tennessee. From germline, CDR1 is KGHSH and CDR2 LQKENI. CDR3 length: 15 amino acids. The germline V and J ends were trimmed by 1 base and 4 bases, with 10 bases remaining between them.

Specimen: PBMCs. The receptor was isolated from a middle-aged woman in good health. Some clones in this sample may be carry-over from other donors' samples. The J gene is TRBJ2-2, the V gene TRBV18; no clear D. The CDR3 region is CASSPLARLTGELFF. Written as DNA, the CDR3 is TGTGCCAGCTCACCACTCGCCAGGCTCACCGGGGAGCTGTTTTTT.